This TCR beta chain was identified in a study of CD4 T cells in relation to SARS-CoV-2 and coronaviruses. Turning to the study itself: ViraFEST: roughly 10-day antigen culture of PBMCs, then TCR beta CDR3 sequencing.

Generated by immunoSEQ multiplex PCR, the TCRdb table keeps only in-frame clones and is missing some. The table includes about 16,000 clones, about 80% detected once. This clone was recorded once. Its antigen is unidentified. The unexposed donors gave CD4+ T cells in about 2011-2018, prior to COVID-19. Isolation of CD4+ T cells took place after about 9 days in culture. Cells permitting, SARS-CoV-2 S/N and four cold-coronavirus spikes were tested on unexposed-donor CD4+ T cells. Study-level points and caveats: No crossreactivity against non-spike viral proteins was tested here.

Germline V gives CDR1 LNHNV, CDR2 YYDKDF (reference sequence). V lost 2 bases and J lost 1, with 8 bases in between. This CDR3 has 14 residues. The sequence was obtained from a human donor in good health. The V gene is TRBV15, the J gene TRBJ1-1, with D possibly TRBD1 on 6 matching bases. Sequenced: CD4+ T cells from PBMCs, cultured in vitro. The chain's CDR3 is CATSRQGPNTEAFF. CDR3 sequence (DNA): TGTGCCACCAGCAGACAGGGGCCGAACACTGAAGCTTTCTTT.